Following are 29 T cell receptor beta chains from one sample sequenced in a study of T cell changes during pregnancy in multiple sclerosis. Measured with immunoSEQ multiplex PCR; TCRdb has only the in-frame clones, and not every one. This table has some 23,000 clones, less than 90% appearing once. Sequences were derived from CD4+ T cells from peripheral blood mononuclear cells, sampled in the first trimester of pregnancy. The receptors here all came from a female donor in good health, enrolled as a control in a pregnancy study.

This clone was observed a handful of times. The chain recombines TRBV6-5 with TRBJ1-2, with D possibly TRBD1 on 6 matching bases. Germline lookup yields CDR1 MNHEY and CDR2 SVGAGI. V was pared by 5 bases and J by 5 bases, with 15 bases between. The CDR3 is made up of 14 amino acids. CDR3: CASSTSGGVYGYTF. CDR3 DNA: TGTGCCAGCAGTACCTCGGGGGGCGTATATGGCTACACCTTC.

This chain joins TRBV7-9 and TRBJ2-1, with 12 bases that match TRBD1. Trimming cost V 1 base and J 7 bases; bases outside gene matches: 5. There are 16 residues in the CDR3. Germline CDR1 reads SEHNR; CDR2 reads FQNEAQ (reference sequence). This CDR3 reads CASSLVGDRGPNEQFF. In DNA, the CDR3 is TGTGCCAGCAGCTTAGTAGGGGACAGGGGGCCAAATGAGCAGTTCTTC.

This clone was detected only a few times. This chain connects TRBV7-9 to TRBJ1-1; D is possibly TRBD1 (6 bases). Trimming removed 5 bases at V and 7 bases at J, with 11 bases between. This CDR3 has 12 residues. Germline CDR1 reads SEHNR; CDR2 reads FQNEAQ (reference sequence). CDR3 sequence: CASSQDRSEAFF. The DNA of the CDR3 is TGTGCCAGCAGCCAAGACAGGAGTGAAGCTTTCTTT.

The rearrangement joins TRBV2 to TRBJ1-6; 7 bases match TRBD1. Per germline, CDR1 SNHLY and CDR2 FYNNEI. The CDR3 length is 15 residues. V shed 7 bases and J 7 bases; nucleotides not matched to a gene: 10. Here the CDR3 DNA reads TGTGCCAGCACCGGGATGACAGGGAGGAATTCACCCCTCCACTTT. Translation gives CASTGMTGRNSPLHF.

DNA of the CDR3: TGTGCCAGCAGCGGACTAGCGGGCCCCACAGATACGCAGTATTTT. Its translation: CASSGLAGPTDTQYF. The genes are TRBV2 and TRBJ2-3; TRBD2 matches at 11 bases. The CDR3 runs to 15 residues. V shed 6 bases, J shed 2 bases, and the junction held 4 bases outside the gene matches. CDR1 SNHLY and CDR2 FYNNEI come from the germline V gene.

The rearrangement joins TRBV5-1 to TRBJ1-1, with TRBD1 as a possible D gene (5 bases). The CDR3 extends over 14 amino acids. CDR1 and CDR2 (germline): SGHRS, YFSETQ. V gave up 4 bases and J gave up 1 base, with 11 bases separating them. The DNA for the CDR3 is TGCGCCAGCAGCGTCCAGGGTAGGAACACTGAAGCTTTCTTT. Residues: CASSVQGRNTEAFF. Filled out from reference TRBV5-1 and TRBJ1-1, the complete variable domain reads KAGVTQTPRYLIKTRGQQVTLSCSPISGHRSVSWYQQTPGQGLQFLFEYFSETQRNKGNFPGRFSGRQFSNSRSEMNVSTLELGDSALYLCASSVQGRNTEAFFGQGTRLTVV.

With regard to this clone: One junction end does not reproduce the germline sequence, and a read error may be involved. The CDR3: CASSVDGGNEKLSF. The DNA of the CDR3 is TGTGCCAGCAGTGTCGACGGGGGTAATGAAAAACTGTCTTTT. The chain couples TRBV27 to TRBJ1-4, with D tentatively TRBD1 (5 bases). This CDR3 region has 14 residues. The germline CDR1 and CDR2 sequences are MNHEY and SMNVEV (reference sequence).

The chain carries TRBV7-2 and TRBJ2-3, with 11 bases lining up with TRBD2. V was pared by 5 bases and J by 2 bases, with 6 bases of the junction left unmatched. Per germline, CDR1 SGHTA and CDR2 FQGNSA. This CDR3 has 16 residues. CDR3 residues: CASSLRLAGYTDTQYF. The CDR3 DNA reads as TGTGCCAGCAGCCTCAGACTAGCGGGGTACACAGATACGCAGTATTTT.

DNA of the CDR3: TGTGCCAGCAGCTTAGGGCCCCAGGGGTTCTTC. The encoded protein is CASSLGPQGFF. The rearrangement links TRBV7-9 to TRBJ2-1; D is perhaps TRBD1 (5 bases). V gave up 1 base and J gave up 15 bases, with 10 bases separating them. The CDR3 contains 11 residues. In germline, CDR1 is SEHNR, CDR2 FQNEAQ (reference sequence). The variable domain in full, completed from reference TRBV7-9 and TRBJ2-1, reads DTGVSQNPRHKITKRGQNVTFRCDPISEHNRLYWYRQTLGQGPEFLTYFQNEAQLEKSRLLSDRFSAERPKGSFSTLEIQRTEQGDSAMYLCASSLGPQGFFGPGTRLTVL.

The rearrangement links TRBV28 to TRBJ1-1; 9 positions agree with TRBD1. CDR1 and CDR2 (germline): MDHEN, SYDVKM. The CDR3 is 14 residues long. J was trimmed by 2 bases and V by 8 bases; bases with no gene match: 6. The CDR3 is CASGTGGDNTEAFF. DNA of the CDR3: TGTGCCAGCGGTACAGGGGGCGACAACACTGAAGCTTTCTTT.

The rearrangement uses TRBV19 and TRBJ1-6; possibly TRBD1 for D (6 bases). The CDR3 covers 13 residues. The germline V and J ends were trimmed by 6 bases and 10 bases, with 13 bases remaining between them. From germline, CDR1 is LNHDA and CDR2 SQIVND (reference sequence). DNA for the CDR3: TGTGCCAGTAGCGGACAGCCGGGGTCACCCCTCCACTTT. It encodes CASSGQPGSPLHF.

This clone was counted a single time. The gene calls are TRBV6-6 and TRBJ2-7, with D perhaps matching TRBD1 (6 bases). The CDR3 is 12 amino acids. Germline-derived CDR1 and CDR2 are MNHNY and SVGAGI (reference sequence). With 7 bases removed from V and 5 bases from J, the gap between germline ends came to 12 bases. CDR3 region: CASTYRADEQYF. The CDR3 coding sequence is TGTGCCAGCACCTACAGGGCGGACGAGCAGTACTTC.

This chain uses TRBV7-8 with TRBJ2-1, with D possibly being TRBD2 (7 bases). Germline-derived CDR1 and CDR2 are SGHVS and FQNEAQ. Trimming shortened V by 4 bases and J by 9 bases, and 25 bases separated the two germline ends. The CDR3 is 17 amino acids. CDR3 residues: CASSSSGGLLREGEQFF. The CDR3 coding sequence is TGTGCCAGCAGCTCCTCCGGGGGCCTTCTGAGGGAGGGTGAGCAGTTCTTC.

The rearrangement joins TRBV30 to TRBJ2-1; D may be TRBD1 (5 bases). Trimming pared 5 bases from V and 5 bases from J, leaving 16 bases between. Germline V gives CDR1 GTSNPN, CDR2 SVGIG (reference sequence). This CDR3 spans 14 amino acids. The CDR3 DNA reads as TGTGCCTGGGGCCTAATGGGGCTTAACAATGAGCAGTTCTTC. Its protein is CAWGLMGLNNEQFF. Complete variable domain (other parts from reference TRBV30 and TRBJ2-1): SQTIHQWPATLVQPVGSPLSLECTVEGTSNPNLYWYRQAAGRGLQLLFYSVGIGQISSEVPQNLSASRPQDRQFILSSKKLLLSDSGFYLCAWGLMGLNNEQFFGPGTRLTVL.

The CDR3 sequence is CASSSSLAGGNNEQFF. The CDR3 nucleotides read TGTGCCAGCAGCTCGAGTCTAGCGGGGGGGAACAATGAGCAGTTCTTC. The chain is built from TRBV11-2 and TRBJ2-1; TRBD2 aligns across 12 bases. CDR1 and CDR2 from the germline V gene are SGHAT and FQNNGV. The CDR3 covers 16 residues. V trimming: 4 bases; J trimming: 5 bases; junction bases outside the gene matches: 6.

This clone was picked up one time. A read error may account for a junction end that differs from germline. DNA of the CDR3: TGTGCCAGCTCGGACTACGGCTACACCTTC. Its translation is CASSDYGYTF. The V gene is TRBV25-1, the J gene TRBJ1-2, with D unresolved. The length of the CDR3 is 10 residues. Germline values: CDR1 MGHDK, CDR2 SYGVNS.

This clone was seen a handful of times. J is TRBJ2-7 and V is TRBV10-3; TRBD2 might be the D (7 bases). V was shortened by 10 bases and J by 5 bases, with 15 bases between the two germline ends. The CDR3 runs 12 residues. From germline, CDR1 is ENHRY and CDR2 SYGVKD. CDR3 sequence (DNA): TGTGCCACCAAGAGAGGGGGGGACGAGCAGTACTTC. It translates to CATKRGGDEQYF.

Only one count was recorded for this clone. The rearrangement links TRBV7-3 to TRBJ2-1; the match to TRBD2 covers 9 bases. J was trimmed by 8 bases and V by 3 bases; bases with no gene match: 8. The germline V gene encodes CDR1 SGHTA and CDR2 FQGTGA. The CDR3 covers 15 residues. The CDR3 nucleotides read TGTGCCAGCAGCTTCGGCGGGGGGGCTAAGGATGAGCAGTTCTTC. Protein: CASSFGGGAKDEQFF.

This chain uses TRBV18 with TRBJ1-2, with D perhaps TRBD1 (5 bases). CDR3 length: 17 residues. Trimming removed 2 bases at V and 4 bases at J, with 20 bases between. The V gene's germline CDR1 is KGHSH and CDR2 LQKENI. In DNA form, the CDR3 reads TGTGCCAGCTCACCAGCGGCCGTCGGACAAGACCCCTATGGCTACACCTTC. Residues: CASSPAAVGQDPYGYTF.

This rearrangement joins TRBV11-2 to TRBJ2-7, with D possibly matching TRBD2 (6 bases). V lost 6 bases and J 0 bases, leaving 18 bases between the germline ends. This CDR3 has 16 residues. Per the germline V gene, CDR1 is SGHAT and CDR2 is FQNNGV. The CDR3 here is CASRPLAGTNSYEQYF. For the CDR3, the DNA is TGTGCCAGCAGACCTCTGGCGGGGACCAACTCCTACGAGCAGTACTTC.

This sequence joins TRBV27 and TRBJ1-2; no reliable D call. Looked up from germline, CDR1 is MNHEY and CDR2 is SMNVEV (reference sequence). Deletions cut 2 bases from V and 4 bases from J, with 14 bases between. The CDR3 contains 15 residues. In DNA form, the CDR3 reads TGTGCCAGCAGTTTAACTGGGCAGCCCCTCTATGGCTACACCTTC. This encodes CASSLTGQPLYGYTF.

This clone was recorded only once. The chain combines TRBV5-4 with TRBJ1-1, with a weak D call TRBD1 (5 bases). Germline values: CDR1 SGHNT, CDR2 YYREEE (reference sequence). Trimming took 1 base from V and 3 from J, leaving 10 bases between them. The CDR3 totals 14 residues. CDR3 residues: CASSLKGQHTEAFF. Written as DNA, the CDR3 is TGTGCCAGCAGCTTGAAGGGGCAGCACACTGAAGCTTTCTTT.

The rearrangement joins TRBV7-6 to TRBJ1-4; 12 bases agree with TRBD1. The trim removed 6 bases at V and 10 bases at J, leaving 6 bases unmatched. In germline, CDR1 is SGHVS, CDR2 FNYEAQ. The CDR3 is made up of 14 amino acids. The CDR3 reads CASSPGTGGGKLFF. The CDR3 coding sequence is TGTGCCAGCAGTCCCGGGACAGGGGGCGGAAAACTGTTTTTT.

This chain joins TRBV28 and TRBJ2-5; a weak D match, TRBD1 (8 bases). Trimming took off 4 bases at V and 4 bases at J, with 25 bases between the two ends. This CDR3 is 18 amino acids long. Germline values: CDR1 MDHEN, CDR2 SYDVKM. The CDR3 nucleotides are TGTGCCAGCAGTTCCCTCGGAAACAGGGGGGGGATTGGAGAGACCCAGTACTTC. Amino acids: CASSSLGNRGGIGETQYF. Using reference TRBV28 and TRBJ2-5 for the parts outside the CDR3, the full variable domain is DVKVTQSSRYLVKRTGEKVFLECVQDMDHENMFWYRQDPGLGLRLIYFSYDVKMKEKGDIPEGYSVSREKKERFSLILESASTNQTSMYLCASSSLGNRGGIGETQYFGPGTRLLVL.

The genes are TRBV29-1 and TRBJ1-4, with 8 bases lining up with TRBD1. The CDR3 loop spans 13 amino acids. CDR1 and CDR2 from the germline V gene are SQVTM and ANQGSEA. J lost 5 bases, V lost 7 bases, and 6 bases had no gene match. CDR3 residues: CSARRQGNEKLFF. CDR3 DNA sequence: TGCAGCGCACGGAGACAGGGGAATGAAAAACTGTTTTTT. The full variable domain, rest sourced from reference TRBV29-1 and TRBJ1-4, is SAVISQKPSRDICQRGTSLTIQCQVDSQVTMMFWYRQQPGQSLTLIATANQGSEATYESGFVIDKFPISRPNLTFSTLTVSNMSPEDSSIYLCSARRQGNEKLFFGSGTQLSVL.

V usage is TRBV10-1 and J usage is TRBJ2-7; D unresolved. This CDR3 is 14 amino acids long. The germline CDR1 and CDR2 sequences are WNHNN and SYGVQD (reference sequence). V was trimmed by 6 bases and J by 7 bases, leaving 19 bases between them. CDR3 nucleotides: TGCGCCAGCAGGGAGCTTGACATCCCCCATGAGCAGTACTTC. Translated, it gives CASRELDIPHEQYF.

CDR3: CASSSRGLPNEKLFF. CDR3 sequence (DNA): TGTGCCAGCAGCTCTAGGGGGCTGCCTAATGAAAAACTGTTTTTT. The chain has TRBV7-2 and TRBJ1-4, with 7 bases that match TRBD1. The CDR3 loop spans 15 amino acids. The V and J ends lost 4 bases and 3 bases, in that order; junction bases with no gene match: 5. CDR1 is SGHTA and CDR2 is FQGNSA in the germline V gene.

The J gene is TRBJ2-1, the V gene TRBV5-4; possible D gene TRBD2, 6 bases. V was trimmed by 3 bases and J by 7 bases, leaving 11 bases between them. The CDR3 has 13 amino acids. Germline loops: CDR1 SGHNT, CDR2 YYREEE (reference sequence). The CDR3 spells CASSWGVENEQFF. The CDR3 DNA sequence: TGTGCCAGCAGCTGGGGGGTGGAGAATGAGCAGTTCTTC.

The chain joins TRBV19 to TRBJ2-3; 8 bases line up with TRBD2. Germline loops: CDR1 LNHDA, CDR2 SQIVND (reference sequence). The CDR3 contains 15 residues. The J segment lost 1 base and the V segment lost 9 bases, leaving 9 bases of the junction unmatched. CDR3 residues: CASTKAGVGTDTQYF. CDR3 DNA: TGTGCCAGCACTAAAGCGGGGGTAGGCACAGATACGCAGTATTTT.